This TCR beta chain was found in a study of blood T cell repertoires in COVID-19. The repertoire was sequenced with immunoSEQ multiplex PCR; TCRdb's copy has only in-frame clones and lacks some. The sample carries under 95,000 clones, about 80% recorded once. V was clipped by 7 bases and J by 0 bases, with 14 bases between them. This CDR3 contains 14 residues. Germline V gene sequence: CDR1 GTSNPN, CDR2 SVGIG (reference sequence). The sequence was collected from a man aged 50-60 years with active or convalescent COVID-19. The gene calls are TRBV30 and TRBJ2-3, with D perhaps matching TRBD1 (7 bases). Sequenced sample: peripheral blood. The chain's CDR3 is CASSGGSSTDTQYF. The CDR3 DNA reads as TGTGCCTCCTCAGGGGGGAGTAGCACAGATACGCAGTATTTT.